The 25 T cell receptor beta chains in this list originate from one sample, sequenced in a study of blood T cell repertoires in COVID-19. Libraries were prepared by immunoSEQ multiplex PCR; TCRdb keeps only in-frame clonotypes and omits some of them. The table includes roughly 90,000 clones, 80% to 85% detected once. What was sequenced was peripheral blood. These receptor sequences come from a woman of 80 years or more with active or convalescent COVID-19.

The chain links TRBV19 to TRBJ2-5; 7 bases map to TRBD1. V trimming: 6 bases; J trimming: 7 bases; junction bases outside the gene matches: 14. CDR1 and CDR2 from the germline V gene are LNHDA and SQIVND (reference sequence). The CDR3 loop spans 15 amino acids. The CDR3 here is CASRQTGTASGTQYF. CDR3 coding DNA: TGTGCCAGTAGGCAAACCGGGACAGCCTCAGGGACCCAGTACTTC.

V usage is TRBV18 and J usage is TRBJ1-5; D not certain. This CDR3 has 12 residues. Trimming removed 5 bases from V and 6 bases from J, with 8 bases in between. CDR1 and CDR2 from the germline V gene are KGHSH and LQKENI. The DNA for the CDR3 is TGTGCCAGCTCATCCGTCCCTCAGCCCCAGCATTTT. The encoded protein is CASSSVPQPQHF.

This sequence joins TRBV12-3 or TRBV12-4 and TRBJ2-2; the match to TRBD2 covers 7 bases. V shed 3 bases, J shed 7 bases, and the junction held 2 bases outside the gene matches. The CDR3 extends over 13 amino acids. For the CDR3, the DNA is TGTGCCAGCAGTTTTTCGGGGGGCGGGGAGCTGTTTTTT. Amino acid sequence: CASSFSGGGELFF.

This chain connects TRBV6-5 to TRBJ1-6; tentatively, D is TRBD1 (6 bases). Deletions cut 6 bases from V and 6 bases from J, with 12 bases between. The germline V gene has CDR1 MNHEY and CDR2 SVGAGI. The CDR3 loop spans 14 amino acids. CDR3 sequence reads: CASSRRDINSPLHF. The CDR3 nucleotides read TGTGCCAGCAGCCGCCGGGACATTAATTCACCCCTCCACTTT.

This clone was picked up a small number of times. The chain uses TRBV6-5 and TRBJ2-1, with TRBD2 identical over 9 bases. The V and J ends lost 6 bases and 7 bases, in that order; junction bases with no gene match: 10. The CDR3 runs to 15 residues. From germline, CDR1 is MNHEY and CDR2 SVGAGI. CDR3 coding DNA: TGTGCCAGCAGGTATAGCGGGAGATTTAGGAATGAGCAGTTCTTC. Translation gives CASRYSGRFRNEQFF.

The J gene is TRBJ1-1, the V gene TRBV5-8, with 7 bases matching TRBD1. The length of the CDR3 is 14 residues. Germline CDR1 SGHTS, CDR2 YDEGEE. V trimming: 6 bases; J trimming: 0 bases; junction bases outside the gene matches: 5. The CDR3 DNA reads TGTGCCAGCACCCCAGGGGGGATGAACACTGAAGCTTTCTTT. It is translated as CASTPGGMNTEAFF.

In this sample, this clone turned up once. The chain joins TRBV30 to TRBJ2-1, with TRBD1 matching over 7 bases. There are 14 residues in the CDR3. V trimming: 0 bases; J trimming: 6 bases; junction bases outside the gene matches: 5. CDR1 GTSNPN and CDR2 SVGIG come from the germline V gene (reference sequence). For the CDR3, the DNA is TGTGCCTGGAGTGTCGGCAACAGGGGCAATGAGCAGTTCTTC. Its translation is CAWSVGNRGNEQFF.

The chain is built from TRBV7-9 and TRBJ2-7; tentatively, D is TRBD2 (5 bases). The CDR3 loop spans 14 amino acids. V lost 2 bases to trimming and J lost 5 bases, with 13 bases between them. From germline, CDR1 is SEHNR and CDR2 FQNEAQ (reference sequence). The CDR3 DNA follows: TGTGCCAGCAGCTTAAACCCCGGGATTCACGAGCAGTACTTC. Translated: CASSLNPGIHEQYF.

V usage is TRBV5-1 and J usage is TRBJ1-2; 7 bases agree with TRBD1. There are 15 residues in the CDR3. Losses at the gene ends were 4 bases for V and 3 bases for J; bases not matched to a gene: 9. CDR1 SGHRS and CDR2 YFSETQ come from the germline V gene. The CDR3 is CASSRGQVFDYGYTF. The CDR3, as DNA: TGCGCCAGCAGCCGAGGACAGGTTTTCGACTATGGCTACACCTTC.

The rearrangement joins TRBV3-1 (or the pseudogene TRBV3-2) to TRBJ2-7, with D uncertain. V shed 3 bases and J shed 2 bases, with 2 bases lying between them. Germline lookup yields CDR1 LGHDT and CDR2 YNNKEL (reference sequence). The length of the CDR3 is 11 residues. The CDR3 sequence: CASSHTYEQYF. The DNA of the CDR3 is TGTGCCAGCAGCCACACCTACGAGCAGTACTTC.

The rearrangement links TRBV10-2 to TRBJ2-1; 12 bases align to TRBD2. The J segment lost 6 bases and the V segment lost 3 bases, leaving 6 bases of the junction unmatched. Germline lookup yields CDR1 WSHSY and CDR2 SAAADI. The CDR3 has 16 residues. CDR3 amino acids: CASSDLVTSGSNEQFF. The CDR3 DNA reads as TGCGCCAGCAGTGATTTGGTGACTAGCGGGAGCAATGAGCAGTTCTTC.

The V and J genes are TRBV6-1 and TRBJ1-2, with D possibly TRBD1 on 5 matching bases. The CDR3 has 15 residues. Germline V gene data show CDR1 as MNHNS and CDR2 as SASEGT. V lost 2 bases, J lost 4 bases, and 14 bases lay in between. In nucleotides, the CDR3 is TGTGCCAGCAGTGAATTTAGGGGTTGGGGCTATGGCTACACCTTC. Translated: CASSEFRGWGYGYTF.

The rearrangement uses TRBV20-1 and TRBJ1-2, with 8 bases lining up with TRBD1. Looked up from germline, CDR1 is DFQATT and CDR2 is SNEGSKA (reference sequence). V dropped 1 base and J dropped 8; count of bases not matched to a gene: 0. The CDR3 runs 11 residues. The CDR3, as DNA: TGCAGTGCTAGAGGACAGGGGGGCTACACCTTC. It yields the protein CSARGQGGYTF.

CDR3 region: CASTSGGPPYEQYF. CDR3 coding DNA: TGTGCCAGCACCTCGGGGGGACCTCCCTACGAGCAGTACTTC. The chain combines TRBV2 with TRBJ2-7; 7 positions agree with TRBD2. The germline CDR1 and CDR2 sequences are SNHLY and FYNNEI. The J segment lost 2 bases and the V segment lost 7 bases, leaving 8 bases of the junction unmatched. The CDR3 sequence is 14 residues long.

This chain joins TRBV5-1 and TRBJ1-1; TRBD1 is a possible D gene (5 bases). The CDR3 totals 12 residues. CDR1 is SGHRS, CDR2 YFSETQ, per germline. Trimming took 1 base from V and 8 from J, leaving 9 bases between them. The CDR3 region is CASSLSAGEAFF. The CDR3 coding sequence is TGCGCCAGCAGCTTGTCAGCAGGGGAAGCTTTCTTT. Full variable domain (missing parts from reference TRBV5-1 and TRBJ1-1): KAGVTQTPRYLIKTRGQQVTLSCSPISGHRSVSWYQQTPGQGLQFLFEYFSETQRNKGNFPGRFSGRQFSNSRSEMNVSTLELGDSALYLCASSLSAGEAFFGQGTRLTVV.

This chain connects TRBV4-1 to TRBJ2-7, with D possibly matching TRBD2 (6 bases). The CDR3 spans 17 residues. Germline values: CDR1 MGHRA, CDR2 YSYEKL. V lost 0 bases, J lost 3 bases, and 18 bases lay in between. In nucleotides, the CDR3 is TGCGCCAGCAGCCAAGATGTACGGGAGCGGTGGGTCTACGAGCAGTACTTC. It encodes CASSQDVRERWVYEQYF.

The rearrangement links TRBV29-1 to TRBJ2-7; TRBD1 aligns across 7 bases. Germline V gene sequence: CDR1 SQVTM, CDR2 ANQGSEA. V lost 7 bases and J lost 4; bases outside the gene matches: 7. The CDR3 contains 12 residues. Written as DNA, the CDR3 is TGCAGCGCTGGACAGGAAATTTACGAGCAGTACTTC. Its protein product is CSAGQEIYEQYF.

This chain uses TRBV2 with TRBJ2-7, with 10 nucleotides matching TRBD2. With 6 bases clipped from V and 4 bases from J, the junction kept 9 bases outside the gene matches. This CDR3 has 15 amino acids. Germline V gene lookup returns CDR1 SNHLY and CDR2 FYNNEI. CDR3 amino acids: CASRESGTSVYEQYF. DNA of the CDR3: TGTGCCAGCAGGGAATCAGGGACTAGCGTATACGAGCAGTACTTC.

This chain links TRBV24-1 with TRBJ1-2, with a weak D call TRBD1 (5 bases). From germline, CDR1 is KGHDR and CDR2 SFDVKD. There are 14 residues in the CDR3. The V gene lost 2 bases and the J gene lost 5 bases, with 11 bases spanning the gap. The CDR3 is CATSDSRQKYGYTF. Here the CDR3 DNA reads TGTGCCACCAGTGATTCTCGACAGAAATATGGCTACACCTTC.

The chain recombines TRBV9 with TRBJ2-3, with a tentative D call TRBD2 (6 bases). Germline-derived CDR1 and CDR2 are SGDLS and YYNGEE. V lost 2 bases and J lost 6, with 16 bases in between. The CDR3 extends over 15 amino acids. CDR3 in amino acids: CASSVGGGPPDTQYF. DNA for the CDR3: TGTGCCAGCAGCGTCGGGGGTGGGCCCCCGGATACGCAGTATTTT.

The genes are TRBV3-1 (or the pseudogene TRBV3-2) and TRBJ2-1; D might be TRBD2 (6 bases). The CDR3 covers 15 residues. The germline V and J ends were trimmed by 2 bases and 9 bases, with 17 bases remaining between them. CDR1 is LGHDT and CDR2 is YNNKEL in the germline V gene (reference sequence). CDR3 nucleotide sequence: TGTGCCAGCAGCCAAAAATCGCCGGGGGTCAGTGAGCAGTTCTTC. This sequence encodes CASSQKSPGVSEQFF.

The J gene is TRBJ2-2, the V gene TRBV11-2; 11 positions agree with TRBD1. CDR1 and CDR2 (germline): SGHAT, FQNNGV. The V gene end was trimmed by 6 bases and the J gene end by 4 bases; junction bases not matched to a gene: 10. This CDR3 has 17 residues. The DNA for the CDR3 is TGTGCCAGCAGATTCTCAGGACAGGGGGCGGTCACCGGGGAGCTGTTTTTT. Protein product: CASRFSGQGAVTGELFF.

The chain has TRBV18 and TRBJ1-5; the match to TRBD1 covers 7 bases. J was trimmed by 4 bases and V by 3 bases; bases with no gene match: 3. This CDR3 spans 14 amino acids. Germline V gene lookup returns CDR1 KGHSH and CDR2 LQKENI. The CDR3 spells CASSPDRVNQPQHF. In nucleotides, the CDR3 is TGTGCCAGCTCACCCGACAGGGTAAATCAGCCCCAGCATTTT.

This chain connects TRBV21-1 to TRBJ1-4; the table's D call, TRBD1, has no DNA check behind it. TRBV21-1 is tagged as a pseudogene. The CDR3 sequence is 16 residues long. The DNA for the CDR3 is TGTGCCAGCAGCACGGGACAGATCGCAACTAATGAAAAACTGTTTTTT. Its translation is CASSTGQIATNEKLFF.

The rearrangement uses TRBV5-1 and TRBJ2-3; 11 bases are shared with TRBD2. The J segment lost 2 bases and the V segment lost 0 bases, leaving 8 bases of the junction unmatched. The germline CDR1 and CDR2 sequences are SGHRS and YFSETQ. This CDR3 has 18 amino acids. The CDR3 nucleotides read TGCGCCAGCAGCTTGGGAGGGACTAGCGGATCTAACACAGATACGCAGTATTTT. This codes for CASSLGGTSGSNTDTQYF.